This note documents a single T cell receptor (beta chain) sequence. The antigen is undetermined. The data originate from a study of beta chain features in type 1 diabetes. General study results and limits: Compared to healthy donors, patients appeared to have naive, central memory and Treg TCRB repertoires that were more alike.

Sequenced material consisted of expressed TCRB transcripts (all of the isolated RNA was reverse transcribed). The study sequenced naive, central memory and regulatory T cell samples to an average of around 3.4 million reads. Sequenced by immunoSEQ multiplex PCR; TCRdb stores in-frame clones only, minus some. Counted here are 680,000 or so clones, about 16% occurring once; the ten biggest clones make up approximately 0.099%. Every single donor gave one heparinised blood draw, and these averaged approximately 120 mL. The specimen was naive CD4+ T cells from blood. The receptor was isolated from a man between 18 and 29 years old in good health.

The CDR3 sequence is CAISESAGLTYEQYF. CDR3 in DNA: TGTGCCATCAGTGAGTCAGCGGGGCTAACCTACGAGCAGTACTTC. V and J are TRBV10-3 and TRBJ2-7; 7 nucleotides agree with TRBD2. CDR1 and CDR2 from the germline V gene are ENHRY and SYGVKD. The CDR3 spans 15 residues. J gave up 2 bases and V 0 bases, and 4 bases lay outside the gene matches.